The T cell receptor beta chain under discussion was sequenced for a study of T-cell reconstitution after alpha-beta-depleted transplantation in children. This clonotype has more than one count but fewer than ten. Its target is not known. The CDR3 covers 15 residues. V shed 7 bases and J shed 0 bases, with 14 bases lying between them. Per germline, CDR1 MNHEY and CDR2 SMNVEV (reference sequence). As it was prepared, the TCRbeta library received unique molecular identifiers. TCRdb itself ran the PCR reads through MiXCR, one entry per CDR3 protein. The sample lists hundreds of thousands of distinct CDR3 sequences, approximately 22% occurring once. Study-wide points: T-cell numbers and diversity one year post-transplant derived largely from freshly generated T cells. Reportedly, roughly two months post-transplant, alpha-beta T cells arose from several hundred expanded graft clones.

This chain uses TRBV27 with TRBJ2-3; tentatively, D is TRBD1 (5 bases). This TCR was recovered from a boy under two years old who had a stem cell transplant for acute myeloid leukemia, so the T cells may come from the graft donor. The sample consisted of PBMCs, mostly from graft donor cells, taken 360 days after TCRalphabeta/CD19-depleted stem cell transplant. CDR3 in DNA: TGTGCCAGCACCCGATGGGGCTCTAGCACAGATACGCAGTATTTT. Residues: CASTRWGSSTDTQYF.